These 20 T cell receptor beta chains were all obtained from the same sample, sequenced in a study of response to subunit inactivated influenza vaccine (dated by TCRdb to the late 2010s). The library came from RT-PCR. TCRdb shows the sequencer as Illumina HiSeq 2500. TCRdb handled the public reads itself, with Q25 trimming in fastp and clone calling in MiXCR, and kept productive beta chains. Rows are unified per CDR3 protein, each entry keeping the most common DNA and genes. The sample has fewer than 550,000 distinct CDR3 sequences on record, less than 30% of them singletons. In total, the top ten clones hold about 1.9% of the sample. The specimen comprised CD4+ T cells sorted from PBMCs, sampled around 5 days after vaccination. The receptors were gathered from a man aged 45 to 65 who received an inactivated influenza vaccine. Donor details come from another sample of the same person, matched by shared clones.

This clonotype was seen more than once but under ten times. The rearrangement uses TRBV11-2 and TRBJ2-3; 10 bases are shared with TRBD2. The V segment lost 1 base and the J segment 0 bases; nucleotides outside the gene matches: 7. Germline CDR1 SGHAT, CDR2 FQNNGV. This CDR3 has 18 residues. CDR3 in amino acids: CASSLVPSGRASTDTQYF. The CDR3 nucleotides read TGTGCCAGCAGCTTAGTTCCTAGCGGGAGAGCTAGCACAGATACGCAGTATTTT.

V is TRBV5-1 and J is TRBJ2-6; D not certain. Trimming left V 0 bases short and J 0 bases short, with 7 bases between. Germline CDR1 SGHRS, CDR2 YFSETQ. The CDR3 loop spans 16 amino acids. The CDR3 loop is CASSLVSFSGANVLTF. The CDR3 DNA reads TGCGCCAGCAGCTTGGTATCCTTCTCTGGGGCCAACGTCCTGACTTTC. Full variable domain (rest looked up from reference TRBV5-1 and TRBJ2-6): KAGVTQTPRYLIKTRGQQVTLSCSPISGHRSVSWYQQTPGQGLQFLFEYFSETQRNKGNFPGRFSGRQFSNSRSEMNVSTLELGDSALYLCASSLVSFSGANVLTFGAGSRLTVL.

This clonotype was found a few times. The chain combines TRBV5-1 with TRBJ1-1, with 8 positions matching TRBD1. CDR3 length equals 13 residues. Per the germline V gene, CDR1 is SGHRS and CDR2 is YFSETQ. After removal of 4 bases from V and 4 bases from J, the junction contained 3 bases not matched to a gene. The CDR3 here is CASSIGQGTEAFF. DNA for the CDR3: TGCGCCAGCAGCATAGGACAGGGCACTGAAGCTTTCTTT. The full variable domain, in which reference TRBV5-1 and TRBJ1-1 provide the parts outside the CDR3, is KAGVTQTPRYLIKTRGQQVTLSCSPISGHRSVSWYQQTPGQGLQFLFEYFSETQRNKGNFPGRFSGRQFSNSRSEMNVSTLELGDSALYLCASSIGQGTEAFFGQGTRLTVV.

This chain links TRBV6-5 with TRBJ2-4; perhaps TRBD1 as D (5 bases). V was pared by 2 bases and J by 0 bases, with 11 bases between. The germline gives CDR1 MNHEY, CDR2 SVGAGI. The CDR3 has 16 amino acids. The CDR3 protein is CASSYNAGRAKNIQYF. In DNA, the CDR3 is TGTGCCAGCAGTTACAACGCAGGGCGAGCCAAAAACATTCAGTACTTC.

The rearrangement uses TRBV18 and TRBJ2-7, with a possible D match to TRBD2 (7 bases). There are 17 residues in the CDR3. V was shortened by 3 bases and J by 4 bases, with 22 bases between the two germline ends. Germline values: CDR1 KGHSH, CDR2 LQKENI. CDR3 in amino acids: CASSPYGIAGAGYEQYF. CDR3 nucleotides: TGTGCCAGCTCACCCTATGGGATCGCGGGGGCCGGGTACGAGCAGTACTTC.

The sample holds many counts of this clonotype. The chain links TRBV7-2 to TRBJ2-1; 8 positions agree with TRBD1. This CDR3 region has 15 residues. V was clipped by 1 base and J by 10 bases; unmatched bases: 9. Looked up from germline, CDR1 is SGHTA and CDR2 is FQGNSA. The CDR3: CASSLGTGSVGEQFF. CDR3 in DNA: TGTGCCAGCAGCTTAGGGACAGGGTCGGTCGGGGAGCAGTTCTTC.

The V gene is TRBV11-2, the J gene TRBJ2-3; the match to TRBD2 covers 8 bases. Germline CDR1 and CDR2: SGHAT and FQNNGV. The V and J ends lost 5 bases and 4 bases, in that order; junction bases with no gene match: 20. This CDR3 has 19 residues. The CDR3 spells CASSRLGGRTGGLADTQYF. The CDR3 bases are TGTGCCAGCAGCCGTTTAGGTGGGAGGACGGGGGGGCTCGCAGATACGCAGTATTTT.

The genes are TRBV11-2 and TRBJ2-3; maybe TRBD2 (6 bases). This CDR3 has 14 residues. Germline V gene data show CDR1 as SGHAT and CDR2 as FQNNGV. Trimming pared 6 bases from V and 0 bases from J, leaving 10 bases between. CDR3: CASRPGLSTDTQYF. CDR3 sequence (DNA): TGTGCCAGCAGACCGGGACTCAGCACAGATACGCAGTATTTT.

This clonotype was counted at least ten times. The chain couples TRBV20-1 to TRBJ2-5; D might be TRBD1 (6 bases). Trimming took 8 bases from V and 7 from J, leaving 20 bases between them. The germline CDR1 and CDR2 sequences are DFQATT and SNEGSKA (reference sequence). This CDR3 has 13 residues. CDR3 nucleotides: TGCAGTACTTCTGTGGGGGCCGCCTGGACCCAGTACTTC. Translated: CSTSVGAAWTQYF.

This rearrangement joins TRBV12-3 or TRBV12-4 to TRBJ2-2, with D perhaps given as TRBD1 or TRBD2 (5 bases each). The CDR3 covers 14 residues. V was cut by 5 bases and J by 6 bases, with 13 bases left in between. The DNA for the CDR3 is TGTGCCAGCAGTCCTAGCCTGGGGGCCGGGGAGCTGTTTTTT. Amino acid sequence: CASSPSLGAGELFF.

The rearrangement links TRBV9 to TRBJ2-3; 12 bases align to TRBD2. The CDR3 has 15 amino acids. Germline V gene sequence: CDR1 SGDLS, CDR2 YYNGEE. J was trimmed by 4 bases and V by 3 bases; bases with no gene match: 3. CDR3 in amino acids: CASSGLAGVSDTQYF. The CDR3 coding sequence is TGTGCCAGCAGCGGACTAGCGGGAGTCTCAGATACGCAGTATTTT. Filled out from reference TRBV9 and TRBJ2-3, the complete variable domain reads DSGVTQTPKHLITATGQRVTLRCSPRSGDLSVYWYQQSLDQGLQFLIQYYNGEERAKGNILERFSAQQFPDLHSELNLSSLELGDSALYFCASSGLAGVSDTQYFGPGTRLTVL.

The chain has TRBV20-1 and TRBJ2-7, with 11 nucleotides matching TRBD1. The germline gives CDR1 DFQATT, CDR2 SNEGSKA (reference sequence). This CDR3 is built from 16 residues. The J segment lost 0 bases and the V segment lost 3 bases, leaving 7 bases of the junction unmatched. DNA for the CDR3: TGCAGTGCTAGTTGGACAGGGGGCCGAAGCTCCTACGAGCAGTACTTC. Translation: CSASWTGGRSSYEQYF.

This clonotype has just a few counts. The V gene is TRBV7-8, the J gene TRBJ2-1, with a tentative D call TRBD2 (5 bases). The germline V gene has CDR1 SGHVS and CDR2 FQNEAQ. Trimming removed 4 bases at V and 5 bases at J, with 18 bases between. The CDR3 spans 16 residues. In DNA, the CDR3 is TGTGCCAGCAGCTCGTCGGGAAGCCTGATCCACAATGAGCAGTTCTTC. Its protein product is CASSSSGSLIHNEQFF.

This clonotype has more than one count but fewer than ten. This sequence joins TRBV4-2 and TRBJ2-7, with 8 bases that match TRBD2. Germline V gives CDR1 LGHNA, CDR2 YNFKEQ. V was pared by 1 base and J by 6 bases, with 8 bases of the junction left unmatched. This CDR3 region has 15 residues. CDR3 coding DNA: TGTGCCAGCAGCCAAGGTTTTGGGACTAGTGCCGAGCAGTACTTC. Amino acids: CASSQGFGTSAEQYF.

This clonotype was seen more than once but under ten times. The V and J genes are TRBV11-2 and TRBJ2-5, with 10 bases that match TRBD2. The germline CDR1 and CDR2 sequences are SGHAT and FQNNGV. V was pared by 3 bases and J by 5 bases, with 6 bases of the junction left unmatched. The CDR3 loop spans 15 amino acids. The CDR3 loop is CASSLRLAGAETQYF. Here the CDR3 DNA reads TGTGCCAGCAGCTTGAGGCTAGCGGGGGCCGAGACCCAGTACTTC. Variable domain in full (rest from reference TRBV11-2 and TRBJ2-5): EAGVAQSPRYKIIEKRQSVAFWCNPISGHATLYWYQQILGQGPKLLIQFQNNGVVDDSQLPKDRFSAERLKGVDSTLKIQPAKLEDSAVYLCASSLRLAGAETQYFGPGTRLLVL.

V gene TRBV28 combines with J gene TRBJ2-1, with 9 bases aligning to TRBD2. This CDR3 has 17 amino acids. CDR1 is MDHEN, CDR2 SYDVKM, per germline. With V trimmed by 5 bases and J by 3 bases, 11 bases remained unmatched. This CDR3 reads CASSISGREGLYNEQFF. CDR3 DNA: TGTGCCAGCAGTATTAGTGGGCGGGAGGGCCTCTACAATGAGCAGTTCTTC. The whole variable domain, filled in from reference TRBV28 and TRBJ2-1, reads DVKVTQSSRYLVKRTGEKVFLECVQDMDHENMFWYRQDPGLGLRLIYFSYDVKMKEKGDIPEGYSVSREKKERFSLILESASTNQTSMYLCASSISGREGLYNEQFFGPGTRLTVL.

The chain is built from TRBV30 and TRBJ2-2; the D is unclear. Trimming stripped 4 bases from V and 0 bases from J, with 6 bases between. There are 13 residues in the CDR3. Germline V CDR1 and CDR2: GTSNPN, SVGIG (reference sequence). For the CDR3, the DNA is TGTGCCTGGACAGTGGCGAACACCGGGGAGCTGTTTTTT. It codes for CAWTVANTGELFF.

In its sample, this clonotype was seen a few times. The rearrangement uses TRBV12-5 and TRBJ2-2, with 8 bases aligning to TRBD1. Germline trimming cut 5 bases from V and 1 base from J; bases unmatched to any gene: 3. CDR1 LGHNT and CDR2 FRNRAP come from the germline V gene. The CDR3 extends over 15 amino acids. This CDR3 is CASGPGTGNTGELFF. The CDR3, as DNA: TGTGCTAGTGGTCCCGGGACAGGGAACACCGGGGAGCTGTTTTTT.

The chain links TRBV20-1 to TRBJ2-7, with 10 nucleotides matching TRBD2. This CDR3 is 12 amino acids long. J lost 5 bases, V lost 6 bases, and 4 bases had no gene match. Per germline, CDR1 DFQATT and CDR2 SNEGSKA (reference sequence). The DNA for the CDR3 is TGCAGTGCCTCGGGACTAGCGAACGAGCAGTACTTC. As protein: CSASGLANEQYF.

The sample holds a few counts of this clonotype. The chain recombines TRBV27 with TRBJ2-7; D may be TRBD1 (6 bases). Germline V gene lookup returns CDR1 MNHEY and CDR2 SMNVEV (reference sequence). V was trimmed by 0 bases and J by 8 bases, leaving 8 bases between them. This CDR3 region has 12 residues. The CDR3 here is CASSLSGAKQYF. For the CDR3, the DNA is TGTGCCAGCAGTTTATCGGGGGCTAAGCAGTACTTC.